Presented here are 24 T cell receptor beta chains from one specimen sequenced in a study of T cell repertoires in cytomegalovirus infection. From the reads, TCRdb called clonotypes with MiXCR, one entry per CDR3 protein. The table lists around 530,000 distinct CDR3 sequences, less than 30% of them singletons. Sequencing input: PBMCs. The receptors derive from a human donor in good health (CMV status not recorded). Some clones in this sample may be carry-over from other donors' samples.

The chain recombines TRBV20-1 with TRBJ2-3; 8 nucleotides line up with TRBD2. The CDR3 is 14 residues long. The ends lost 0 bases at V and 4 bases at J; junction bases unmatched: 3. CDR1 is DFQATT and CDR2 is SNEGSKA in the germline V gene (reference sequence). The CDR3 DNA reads TGCAGTGCTAGAGACGGGAGGGGGTCAGATACGCAGTATTTT. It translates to CSARDGRGSDTQYF.

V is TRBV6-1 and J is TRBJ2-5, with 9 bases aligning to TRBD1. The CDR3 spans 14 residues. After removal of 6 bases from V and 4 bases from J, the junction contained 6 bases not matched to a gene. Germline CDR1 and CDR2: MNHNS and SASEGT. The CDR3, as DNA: TGTGCCAGCAGACTGACAGGGGGTCCAGAGACCCAGTACTTC. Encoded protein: CASRLTGGPETQYF.

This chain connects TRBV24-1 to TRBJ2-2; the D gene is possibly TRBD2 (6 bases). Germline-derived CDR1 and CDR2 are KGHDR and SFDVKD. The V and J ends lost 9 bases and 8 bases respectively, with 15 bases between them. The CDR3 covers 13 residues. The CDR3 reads CATRSGDMGELFF. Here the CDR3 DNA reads TGTGCCACCCGATCGGGGGATATGGGGGAGCTGTTTTTT.

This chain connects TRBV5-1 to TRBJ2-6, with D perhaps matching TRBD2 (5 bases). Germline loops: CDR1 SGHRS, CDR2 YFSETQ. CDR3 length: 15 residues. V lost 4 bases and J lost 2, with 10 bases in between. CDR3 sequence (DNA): TGCGCCAGCAGCCCCGTCGGGGCTGGGGCCAACGTCCTGACTTTC. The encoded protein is CASSPVGAGANVLTF. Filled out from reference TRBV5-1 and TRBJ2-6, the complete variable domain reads KAGVTQTPRYLIKTRGQQVTLSCSPISGHRSVSWYQQTPGQGLQFLFEYFSETQRNKGNFPGRFSGRQFSNSRSEMNVSTLELGDSALYLCASSPVGAGANVLTFGAGSRLTVL.

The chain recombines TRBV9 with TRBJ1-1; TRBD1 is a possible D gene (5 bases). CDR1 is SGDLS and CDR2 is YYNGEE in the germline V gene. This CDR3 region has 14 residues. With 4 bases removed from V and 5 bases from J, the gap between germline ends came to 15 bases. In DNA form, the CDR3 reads TGTGCCAGCAGCCCCCTAGGGGCAGGGACTGAAGCTTTCTTT. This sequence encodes CASSPLGAGTEAFF.

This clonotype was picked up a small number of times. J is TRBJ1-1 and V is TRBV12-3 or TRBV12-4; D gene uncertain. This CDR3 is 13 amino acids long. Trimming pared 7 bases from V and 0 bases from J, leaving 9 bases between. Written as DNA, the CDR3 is TGTGCCAGCAAAAGAACATTGAACACTGAAGCTTTCTTT. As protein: CASKRTLNTEAFF.

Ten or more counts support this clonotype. CDR3 bases: TGTGCCAGCAGTTACATGGCGGTTTATGGCTACACCTTC. Protein product: CASSYMAVYGYTF. This chain joins TRBV6-2 or TRBV6-3 and TRBJ1-2, with unresolved D. Trimming left V 2 bases short and J 5 bases short, with 9 bases between. There are 13 residues in the CDR3. Germline values: CDR1 MNHEY, CDR2 SVGEGT.

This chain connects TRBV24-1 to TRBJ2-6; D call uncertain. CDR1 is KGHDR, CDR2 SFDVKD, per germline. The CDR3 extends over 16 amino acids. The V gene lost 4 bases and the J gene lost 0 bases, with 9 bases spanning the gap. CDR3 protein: CATSEEKVSGANVLTF. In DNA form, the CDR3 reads TGTGCCACCAGTGAAGAGAAAGTCTCTGGGGCCAACGTCCTGACTTTC.

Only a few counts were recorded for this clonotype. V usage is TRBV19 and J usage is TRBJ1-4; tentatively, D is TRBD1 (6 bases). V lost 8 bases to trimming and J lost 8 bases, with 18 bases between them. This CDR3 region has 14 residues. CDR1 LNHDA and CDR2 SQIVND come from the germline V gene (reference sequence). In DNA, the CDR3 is TGTGCCAGTCAGCGGGGCAGGGGAAGAGAAAAACTGTTTTTT. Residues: CASQRGRGREKLFF.

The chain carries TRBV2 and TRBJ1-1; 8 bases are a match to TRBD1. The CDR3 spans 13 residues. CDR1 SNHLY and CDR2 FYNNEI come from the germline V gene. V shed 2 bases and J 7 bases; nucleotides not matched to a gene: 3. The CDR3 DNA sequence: TGTGCCAGCAGTGAAAGGGGACAGGTTGAAGCTTTCTTT. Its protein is CASSERGQVEAFF.

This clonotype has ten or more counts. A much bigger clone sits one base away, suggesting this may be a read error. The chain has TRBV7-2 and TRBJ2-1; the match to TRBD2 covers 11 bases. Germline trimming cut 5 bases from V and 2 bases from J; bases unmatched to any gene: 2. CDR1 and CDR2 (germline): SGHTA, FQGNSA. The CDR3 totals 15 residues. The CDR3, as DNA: TGTGCCAGCAGCCAGACTAGCGGGACCTACAATGAGCAGTTCTTC. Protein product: CASSQTSGTYNEQFF.

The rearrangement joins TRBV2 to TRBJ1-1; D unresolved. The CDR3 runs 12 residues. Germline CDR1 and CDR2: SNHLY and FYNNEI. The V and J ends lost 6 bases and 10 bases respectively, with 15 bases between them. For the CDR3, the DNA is TGTGCCAGCAGGCGCGGTGACCAAGGAGCTTTCTTT. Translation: CASRRGDQGAFF.

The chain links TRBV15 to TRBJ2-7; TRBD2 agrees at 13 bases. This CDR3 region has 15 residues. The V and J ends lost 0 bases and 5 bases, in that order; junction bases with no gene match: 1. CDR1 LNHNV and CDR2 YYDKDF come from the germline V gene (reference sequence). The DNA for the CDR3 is TGTGCCACCAGCAGAGATGGACTAGCGGGAGACGAGCAGTACGTC. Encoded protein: CATSRDGLAGDEQYV.

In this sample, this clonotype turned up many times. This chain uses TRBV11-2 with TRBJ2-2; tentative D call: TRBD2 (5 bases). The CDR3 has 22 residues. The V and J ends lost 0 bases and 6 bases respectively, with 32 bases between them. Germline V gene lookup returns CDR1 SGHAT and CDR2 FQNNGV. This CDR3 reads CASSLDLVRASGLEPRSGELFF. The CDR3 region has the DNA TGTGCCAGCAGCTTAGATCTCGTACGGGCCTCTGGACTCGAACCTAGATCCGGGGAGCTGTTTTTT.

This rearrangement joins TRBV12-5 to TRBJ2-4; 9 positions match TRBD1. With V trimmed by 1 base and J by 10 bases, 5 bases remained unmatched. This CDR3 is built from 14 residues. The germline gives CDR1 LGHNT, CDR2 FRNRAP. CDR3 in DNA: TGTGCTAGTGGTTTGGGGGGACAGGGAGAAATTCAGTACTTC. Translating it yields CASGLGGQGEIQYF.

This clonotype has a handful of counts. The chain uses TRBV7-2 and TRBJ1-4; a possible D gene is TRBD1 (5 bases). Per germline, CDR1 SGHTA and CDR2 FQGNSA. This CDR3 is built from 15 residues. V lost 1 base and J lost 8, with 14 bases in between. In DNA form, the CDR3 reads TGTGCCAGCAGCTTAGTGGGGGGTCTAAGCGAAAAACTGTTTTTT. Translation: CASSLVGGLSEKLFF.

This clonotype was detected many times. The CDR3 coding sequence is TGTGCCAGCAGTTTCTTTGGTGTCGGTGGAACAGATACGCAGTATTTT. It specifies CASSFFGVGGTDTQYF. The rearrangement joins TRBV28 to TRBJ2-3; no reliable D call. V dropped 3 bases and J dropped 3 bases, with 16 bases sitting between them. CDR3 length equals 16 residues. Per the germline V gene, CDR1 is MDHEN and CDR2 is SYDVKM.

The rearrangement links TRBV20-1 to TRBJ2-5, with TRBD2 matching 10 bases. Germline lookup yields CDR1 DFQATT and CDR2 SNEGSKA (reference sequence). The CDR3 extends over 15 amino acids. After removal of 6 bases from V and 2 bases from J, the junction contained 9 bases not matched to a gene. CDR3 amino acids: CSAPLAGVGQETQYF. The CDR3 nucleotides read TGCAGTGCGCCGCTAGCGGGAGTGGGACAAGAGACCCAGTACTTC.

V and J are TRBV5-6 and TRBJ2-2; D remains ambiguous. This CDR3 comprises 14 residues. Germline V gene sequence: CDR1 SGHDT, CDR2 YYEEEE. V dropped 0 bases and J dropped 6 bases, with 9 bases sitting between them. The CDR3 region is CASSLGQYPGELFF. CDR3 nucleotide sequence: TGTGCCAGCAGCTTGGGCCAGTACCCCGGGGAGCTGTTTTTT. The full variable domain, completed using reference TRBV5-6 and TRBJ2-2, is DAGVTQSPTHLIKTRGQQVTLRCSPKSGHDTVSWYQQALGQGPQFIFQYYEEEERQRGNFPDRFSGHQFPNYSSELNVNALLLGDSALYLCASSLGQYPGELFFGEGSRLTVL.

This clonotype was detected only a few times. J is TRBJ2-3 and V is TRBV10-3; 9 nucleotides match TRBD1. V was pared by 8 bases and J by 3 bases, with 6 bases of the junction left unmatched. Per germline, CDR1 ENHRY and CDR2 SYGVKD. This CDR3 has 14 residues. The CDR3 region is CAIGGQGWTDTQYF. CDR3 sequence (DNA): TGTGCCATCGGGGGACAGGGTTGGACAGATACGCAGTATTTT.

DNA of the CDR3: TGCGCCAGCAGCCAAGATCCACTCGGGACCGTCAGCACAGATACGCAGTATTTT. It codes for CASSQDPLGTVSTDTQYF. The genes are TRBV4-1 and TRBJ2-3; tentatively, D is TRBD1 or TRBD2 (5 bases each). Trimming left V 0 bases short and J 0 bases short, with 16 bases between. The CDR3 sequence is 18 residues long. Germline CDR1 and CDR2: MGHRA and YSYEKL.

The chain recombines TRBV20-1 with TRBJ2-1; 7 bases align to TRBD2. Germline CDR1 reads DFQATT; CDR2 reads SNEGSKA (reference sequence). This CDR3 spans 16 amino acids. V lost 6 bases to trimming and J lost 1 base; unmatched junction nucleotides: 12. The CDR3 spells CSAPQLASGSYNEQFF. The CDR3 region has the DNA TGCAGTGCCCCTCAGCTTGCTAGCGGTTCCTACAATGAGCAGTTCTTC.

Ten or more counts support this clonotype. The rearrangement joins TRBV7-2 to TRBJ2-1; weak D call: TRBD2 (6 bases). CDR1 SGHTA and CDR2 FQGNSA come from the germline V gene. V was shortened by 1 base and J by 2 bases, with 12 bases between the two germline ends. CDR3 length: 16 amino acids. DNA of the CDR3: TGTGCCAGCAGCTTAGGGGCTAGCGAAACCTACAATGAGCAGTTCTTC. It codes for CASSLGASETYNEQFF. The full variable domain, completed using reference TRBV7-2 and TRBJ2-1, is GAGVSQSPSNKVTEKGKDVELRCDPISGHTALYWYRQSLGQGLEFLIYFQGNSAPDKSGLPSDRFSAERTGGSVSTLTIQRTQQEDSAVYLCASSLGASETYNEQFFGPGTRLTVL.

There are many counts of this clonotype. This CDR3 is CASSSGLAGTREQYF. DNA for the CDR3: TGTGCCAGCAGCTCCGGACTAGCGGGAACTCGCGAGCAGTACTTC. The J gene is TRBJ2-7, the V gene TRBV7-2; 12 bases line up with TRBD2. Per the germline V gene, CDR1 is SGHTA and CDR2 is FQGNSA. The CDR3 sequence is 15 residues long. V gave up 4 bases and J gave up 6 bases; unmatched junction bases: 7.